The rows below give T cell receptor beta chains drawn from one sample of a study of T cells in Graves' hyperthyroidism and ophthalmopathy. One entry per CDR3 protein, called by TCRdb with MiXCR from the multiplex PCR reads. The profile shows around 700,000 distinct CDR3 sequences, under 45% of them singletons. The sequenced sample consisted of blood. The receptors derive from a woman between 40 and 50 years old with Graves' hyperthyroidism. The CDR3 runs from the conserved cysteine through the conserved F or W. The D gene is left open where the match is weak. Only some rows state a clone size, as once, few, many or a class for expanded clones.

d_gene,abundance,v_gene,j_gene,CDR3aa,CDR3nt
TRBD1,.,TRBV7-9,TRBJ2-7,CASVPNRGTDEQYF,TGTGCCTCGGTCCCGAACAGGGGGACGGACGAGCAGTACTTC
.,few,TRBV5-6,TRBJ1-5,CASSSRAGFSPQHF,TGTGCCAGCAGCTCGCGGGCCGGGTTTTCGCCCCAGCATTTT
.,.,TRBV29-1,TRBJ2-7,CSLEYGYEQYF,TGCAGTTTAGAATACGGTTACGAGCAGTACTTC
TRBD2,many,TRBV29-1,TRBJ2-5,CSVDGLAGGWYQETQYF,TGCAGCGTTGATGGGCTAGCGGGCGGTTGGTACCAAGAGACCCAGTACTTC
.,few,TRBV6-2/TRBV6-3,TRBJ2-6,CASSYSRGAATGANVLTF,TGTGCCAGCAGTTACTCGAGAGGGGCCGCGACTGGGGCCAACGTCCTGACTTTC
.,.,TRBV10-3,TRBJ2-7,CASSMSAPGRINYEQYF,TGTGCCAGCAGTATGTCCGCCCCGGGACGGATAAACTACGAGCAGTACTTC
TRBD1,.,TRBV3-1,TRBJ1-6,CASDHGTGDSPLHF,TGTGCCAGCGACCATGGGACAGGGGACTCACCCCTCCACTTT
.,few,TRBV9,TRBJ1-5,CASFGHQPQHF,TGTGCCAGCTTCGGACATCAGCCCCAGCATTTT
TRBD1,many,TRBV29-1,TRBJ2-5,CSVGAGGFWETQYF,TGCAGCGTTGGCGCAGGGGGCTTTTGGGAGACCCAGTACTTC
.,.,TRBV20-1,TRBJ1-5,CSAIFFGGGRDAISNQPQHF,TGCAGTGCTATTTTTTTCGGGGGGGGCAGGGATGCGATTAGCAATCAGCCCCAGCATTTT
.,.,TRBV11-2,TRBJ2-5,CASSLRRAAGGETQYF,TGTGCCAGCAGCCTTAGGAGGGCGGCAGGGGGGGAGACCCAGTACTTC
.,many,TRBV9,TRBJ1-4,CASSVEGATNEKLFF,TGTGCCAGCAGCGTAGAGGGTGCAACTAATGAAAAACTGTTTTTT
.,.,TRBV4-3,TRBJ1-4,CASSQQTGSEKLFF,TGCGCCAGCAGCCAACAAACAGGGAGTGAAAAACTGTTTTTT
.,.,TRBV25-1,TRBJ1-6,CASRTTNSPLHF,TGTGCCAGCAGGACAACTAATTCACCCCTCCACTTT
TRBD1,many,TRBV20-1,TRBJ2-5,CSARPLIATGRQETQYF,TGCAGTGCTAGACCCCTTATCGCGACAGGGCGGCAAGAGACCCAGTACTTC
TRBD1,.,TRBV12-3/TRBV12-4,TRBJ2-7,CASSSYRGTYEQYF,TGTGCCAGCAGTTCCTACAGGGGAACCTACGAGCAGTACTTC
.,few,TRBV7-2,TRBJ1-2,CASSPLLTGSRGPGYGYTF,TGTGCCAGCAGCCCCCTTTTGACTGGGTCCAGGGGACCTGGCTATGGCTACACCTTC
TRBD1,.,TRBV5-1,TRBJ2-5,CASSLGMDRQETQYF,TGCGCCAGCAGCTTGGGGATGGACAGGCAAGAGACCCAGTACTTC
.,many,TRBV7-9,TRBJ2-6,CASSLVVRAGANVLTF,TGTGCCAGCAGCTTAGTTGTTAGAGCCGGGGCCAACGTCCTGACTTTC
.,once,TRBV7-8,TRBJ1-1,CASSHPGRAEAFF,TGTGCCAGCAGCCACCCGGGGCGGGCTGAAGCTTTCTTT
.,few,TRBV20-1,TRBJ2-7,CSASWTTISYEQYF,TGCAGTGCTAGTTGGACCACTATATCCTACGAGCAGTACTTC
TRBD1,.,TRBV7-8,TRBJ1-5,CASSTGTGGSQPQHF,TGCGCCAGCAGCACCGGGACAGGGGGCTCTCAGCCCCAGCATTTT
TRBD2,.,TRBV7-8,TRBJ2-7,CASSYSPSGGHYEQYF,TGTGCCAGCAGTTACTCTCCTAGCGGGGGTCACTACGAGCAGTACTTC
TRBD1,few,TRBV7-9,TRBJ2-7,CASSPPGQLYEQYF,TGTGCCAGCAGCCCCCCGGGACAGTTATACGAGCAGTACTTC
TRBD1,many,TRBV20-1,TRBJ2-7,CSAPDRVGEQYF,TGCAGTGCTCCAGACAGGGTGGGCGAGCAGTACTTC
.,.,TRBV29-1,TRBJ1-1,CSVGMGGAFF,TGCAGCGTTGGGATGGGAGGGGCTTTCTTT
.,many,TRBV7-2,TRBJ1-3,CASSLLGNTIYF,TGTGCCAGCAGCTTACTCGGAAACACCATATATTTT
.,many,TRBV7-9,TRBJ2-5,CASSPVQGETQYF,TGTGCCAGCAGCCCCGTGCAGGGAGAGACCCAGTACTTC
.,.,TRBV5-6,TRBJ1-2,CASSPMEQGANYGYTF,TGTGCCAGCAGCCCCATGGAGCAGGGCGCTAACTATGGCTACACCTTC
.,.,TRBV12-3/TRBV12-4,TRBJ1-2,CASSFTGFRGYTF,TGTGCCAGCAGTTTCACCGGATTTAGGGGCTACACCTTC
TRBD1,few,TRBV4-2,TRBJ1-5,CASSQDWTGINQPQHF,TGTGCCAGCAGCCAAGATTGGACAGGCATTAATCAGCCCCAGCATTTT